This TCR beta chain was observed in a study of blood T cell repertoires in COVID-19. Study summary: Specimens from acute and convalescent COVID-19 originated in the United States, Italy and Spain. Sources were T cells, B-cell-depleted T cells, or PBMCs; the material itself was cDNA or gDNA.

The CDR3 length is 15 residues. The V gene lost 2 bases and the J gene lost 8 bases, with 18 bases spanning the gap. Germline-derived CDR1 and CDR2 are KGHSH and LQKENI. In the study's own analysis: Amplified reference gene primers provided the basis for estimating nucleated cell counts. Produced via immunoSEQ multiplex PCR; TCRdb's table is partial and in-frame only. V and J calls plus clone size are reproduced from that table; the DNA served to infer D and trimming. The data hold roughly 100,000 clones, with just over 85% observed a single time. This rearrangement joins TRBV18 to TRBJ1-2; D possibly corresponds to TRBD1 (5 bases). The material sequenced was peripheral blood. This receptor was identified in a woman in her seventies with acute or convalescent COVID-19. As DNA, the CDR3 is TGTGCCAGCTCACCAGATCCAACAACAGGTTACGGCTACACCTTC. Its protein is CASSPDPTTGYGYTF.